This T cell receptor beta chain was observed in a study of neoadjuvant nivolumab and ipilimumab in lung cancer. The CDR3 consists of 15 residues. Trimming pared 0 bases from V and 5 bases from J, leaving 12 bases between. The germline V gene has CDR1 SGHDT and CDR2 YYEEEE. Repertoires were generated with immunoSEQ multiplex PCR, while TCRdb's copy carries only in-frame clones and drops some. The data contain over 25,000 clones, 83% of them singletons. This chain connects TRBV5-6 to TRBJ1-5, with a possible D match to TRBD1 (6 bases). Here the sequenced sample was tumor tissue, taken after neoadjuvant nivolumab, alone or with ipilimumab, at or shortly before surgery. This TCR was recovered from an adult with non-small cell lung cancer. This chain's CDR3 is CASSLGLRTDQPQHF. The CDR3 coding sequence is TGTGCCAGCAGCTTGGGACTGAGGACAGATCAGCCCCAGCATTTT.